These T cell receptor beta chains were read from a single sample in a study of T-cell reconstitution after alpha-beta-depleted transplantation in children. MiXCR, run by TCRdb on the PCR reads, gives a single entry per CDR3 protein. The repertoire holds some 440,000 distinct CDR3 sequences, with 15% to 20% as singletons. This specimen was PBMCs, mostly from graft donor cells, taken 360 days after TCRalphabeta/CD19-depleted stem cell transplant. The receptors were sampled from a boy less than two years old who had a stem cell transplant for Wiskott-Aldrich syndrome, so the T cells may come from the graft donor. The CDR3 runs from the conserved cysteine through the conserved F or W. A D gene is named only where the DNA matches it firmly. The size field is filled for only some rows; it gives once, few, many or a size class.

abundance,j_gene,d_gene,v_gene,CDR3nt,CDR3aa
few,TRBJ2-7,TRBD2,TRBV5-1,TGCGCCAGCAGAACTAGCGTCGGCCACGAGCAGTACTTC,CASRTSVGHEQYF
.,TRBJ2-1,.,TRBV20-1,TGCAGTGCTGCGTTCAGGGGGGGCCACAATGAGCAGTTCTTC,CSAAFRGGHNEQFF
.,TRBJ2-7,.,TRBV7-2,TGTGCCAGCAGCTTTTTCCTAGCTTACGAGCAGTACTTC,CASSFFLAYEQYF
.,TRBJ1-2,.,TRBV6-1,TGTGCCAGCAGTCGGGCGACAGAACCCTATGGCTACACCTTC,CASSRATEPYGYTF
few,TRBJ2-7,TRBD1,TRBV5-1,TGCGCCAGCAGCCTGGGACAGGGGCTTTTTTCCTACGAGCAGTACTTC,CASSLGQGLFSYEQYF
.,TRBJ2-7,.,TRBV5-1,TGCGCCAGCAGCTTGAGCCAGGGAGGCGAGCAGTACTTC,CASSLSQGGEQYF
.,TRBJ2-7,.,TRBV10-3,TGTGCCATCAATGGGGGTGCAAACTCCTACGAGCAGTACTTC,CAINGGANSYEQYF
.,TRBJ2-1,TRBD2,TRBV5-1,TGCGCCAGCAGCGTACTAGCGGGAGCGTACAATGAGCAGTTCTTC,CASSVLAGAYNEQFF
few,TRBJ2-7,.,TRBV27,TGTGCCAGCAGTTTATCAGGCGGGGACTCTTACGAGCAGTACTTC,CASSLSGGDSYEQYF
.,TRBJ2-7,TRBD1,TRBV18,TGTGCCAGCTCAACGAACAGGGGCCTCTCCTACGAGCAGTACTTC,CASSTNRGLSYEQYF
.,TRBJ2-5,TRBD1,TRBV4-2,TGTGCCAGCAGCCCAAGGGACAGCCCCCAGTACTTC,CASSPRDSPQYF
.,TRBJ2-1,.,TRBV5-1,TGCGCCAGCACTTCTATTCGCCCGGGCAATGAGCAGTTCTTC,CASTSIRPGNEQFF
few,TRBJ1-1,.,TRBV6-5,TGTGCCAGCAGACAGGTTGTGGACACTGAAGCTTTCTTT,CASRQVVDTEAFF
few,TRBJ1-4,TRBD1,TRBV29-1,TGCAGCGGAGGGACAGGGGATGAAAAACTGTTTTTT,CSGGTGDEKLFF
few,TRBJ2-7,.,TRBV28,TGTGCCAGCAGCCTCATAGGGGGGGCCCTCTACGAGCAGTACTTC,CASSLIGGALYEQYF
.,TRBJ2-5,.,TRBV24-1,TGTGCCACCAGTGATCCGGTAGGGGGACAAGAGACCCAGTACTTC,CATSDPVGGQETQYF